This T cell receptor beta chain was observed in a study of blood T cell repertoires in COVID-19. Authors' processing steps: From reference gene primer amplification, estimates of nucleated cell counts were derived. Some clones are missing from TCRdb's copy, which holds only in-frame ones; the method was immunoSEQ multiplex PCR. V and J calls and clone size follow that table, whereas D and trimming were derived from the DNA. The data hold around 300,000 clones, with around 89% observed a single time. V was pared by 4 bases and J by 0 bases, with 9 bases between. CDR1 and CDR2 from the germline V gene are MDHEN and SYDVKM. CDR3 length equals 15 residues.

The J gene is TRBJ1-4, the V gene TRBV28; D remains unclear. Specimen: PBMCs or T cells enriched from blood (not recorded which). The clonotype was recovered from a woman between 50 and 59 years old who had recovered from COVID-19. In nucleotides, the CDR3 is TGTGCCAGCAGTTCGCAGGCCACAACTAATGAAAAACTGTTTTTT. It is translated as CASSSQATTNEKLFF.